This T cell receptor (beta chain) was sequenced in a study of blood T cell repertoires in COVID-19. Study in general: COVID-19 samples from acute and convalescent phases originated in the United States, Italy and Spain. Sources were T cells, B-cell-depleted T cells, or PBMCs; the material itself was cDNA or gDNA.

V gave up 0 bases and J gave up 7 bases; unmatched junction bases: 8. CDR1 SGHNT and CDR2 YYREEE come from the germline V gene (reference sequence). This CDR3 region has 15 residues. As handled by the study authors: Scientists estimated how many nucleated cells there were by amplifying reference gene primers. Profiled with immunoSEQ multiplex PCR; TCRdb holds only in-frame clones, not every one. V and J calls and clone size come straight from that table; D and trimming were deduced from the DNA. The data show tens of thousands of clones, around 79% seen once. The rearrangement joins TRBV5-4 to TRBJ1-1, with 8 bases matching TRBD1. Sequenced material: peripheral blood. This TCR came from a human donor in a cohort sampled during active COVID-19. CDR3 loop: CASSLDGQGTGEAFF. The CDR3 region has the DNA TGTGCCAGCAGCTTGGATGGACAGGGCACGGGTGAAGCTTTCTTT.